This TCR beta chain is drawn from a study of T-cell memory formation after mild COVID-19. Study information: Clusters were largely donor specific.

Study observations and caveats: Clones contracting day 15 to 85 were balanced CD4/CD8; later expanders leaned CD4+. Contracting CD4+ clones lay largely in CM and EM, with CD8+ ones residing in EMRA. Cross-reactive memory appears to have joined, as suggested by some responding clones showing up in pre-infection memory.

As for this clonotype: Its antigen is not known.

V lost 1 base, J lost 7 bases, and 5 bases lay in between. Germline CDR1 SGHDN, CDR2 FVKESK. The CDR3 sequence is 11 residues long. A single record per CDR3 protein comes from TCRdb applying MiXCR to the 5' RACE reads. Of about 320,000 distinct CDR3 sequences listed, over 11% are singletons. The sequencing input was PBMCs or a T cell subset sorted from them (not recorded which). This TCR derives from a man between 18 and 29 years old who had mild COVID-19 (a few samples of this study predate the infection). Cell type and time point are not known. The V gene is TRBV14, the J gene TRBJ2-7; D remains unclear. CDR3 in DNA: TGTGCCAGCAGCCAAGGAACTGAGCAGTACTTC. Its protein is CASSQGTEQYF.